This TCR beta chain was documented in a study of Ad26.COV2.S vaccination and SARS-CoV-2 variants. Across the whole study: Ad26.COV2.S arm of COV1001 included the donor. Ad26.COV2.S, an intramuscular injection, was given once or twice 56 days apart.

The sample's treatment: approximately 18 received Ad26.COV2.S at low or high dose, single or two shots; about five received placebo; per-sample allocation not given. Sampling was performed 63 days after the first vaccine or placebo injection. It was Wuhan-strain SARS-CoV-2 spike that the Ad26 vaccine vector expressed. Germline lookup yields CDR1 SGHTA and CDR2 FQGNSA. The CDR3 is 15 residues long. V was trimmed by 3 bases and J by 4 bases, leaving 13 bases between them. The method was immunoSEQ multiplex PCR; TCRdb's version includes in-frame clones alone and lacks a portion of them. The sample lists a few hundred thousand clones; 87% were seen once. Of note for this clone: The antigen remains undetermined.

Study-wide results and limits: Total responses of T cells may have been underestimated by the analyses of TCR breadth and depth.

This sample comprised peripheral blood, obtained in a trial of Ad26.COV2.S vaccine versus placebo. The V call is TRBV7-2, the J call TRBJ1-3, with D perhaps matching TRBD1 (5 bases). This TCR derives from a person aged 18-60 years who received the Ad26.COV2.S COVID-19 vaccine or a placebo. CDR3 loop: CASSFDSSLGNTIYF. The DNA for the CDR3 is TGTGCCAGCAGCTTCGACAGTAGTCTCGGAAACACCATATATTTT.